The rows below give T cell receptor beta chains drawn from one sample of a study of blood T cell repertoires in COVID-19. Sequenced by immunoSEQ multiplex PCR; TCRdb stores in-frame clones only, minus some. Counted here are around 200,000 clones, 80% to 90% occurring once; the ten biggest clones make up around 3.3%. Sequencing used peripheral blood. Receptors were obtained from a man aged 60-69 years with acute or convalescent COVID-19. CDR3s include the opening cysteine and the closing phenylalanine or tryptophan. A D gene is named only where the DNA matches it firmly. Some rows mark clone size as missing; the rest say once, few, many or name a class of expanded clone.

J | D | size | V | DNA | CDR3
TRBJ1-2 | - | - | TRBV25-1 | TGTGCCAGCAGACCCCCCCAGGGCCGCGTCTGCGGCTACACCTTC | CASRPPQGRVCGYTF
TRBJ2-7 | TRBD1 | - | TRBV7-9 | TGTGCCAGCACCCGAGGGACAGGGAACTACGAGCAGTACTTC | CASTRGTGNYEQYF
TRBJ2-2 | TRBD1 | - | TRBV18 | TGTGCCAGCTCACCCACAGGGGCCGGGGAGCTGTTTTTT | CASSPTGAGELFF
TRBJ2-1 | TRBD2 | - | TRBV4-2 | TGTGCCAGCAGCCAAAGGACTAGCGGAGACAATGAGCAGTTCTTC | CASSQRTSGDNEQFF
TRBJ2-6 | - | - | TRBV5-6 | TGTGCCAGCAGCTTTACTATCGCCAACGTCCTGACTTTC | CASSFTIANVLTF
TRBJ1-6 | - | - | TRBV18 | TGTGCCAGCTCACCACAGGGGGACCCACCCCTCCACTTT | CASSPQGDPPLHF
TRBJ1-5 | TRBD1 | once | TRBV2 | TGTGCCAGCAGTGAGGACAGGCGTCAGCCCCAGCATTTT | CASSEDRRQPQHF
TRBJ1-2 | TRBD1 | - | TRBV30 | TGTGCCTGGGGCCGACAGGGGGCAGGCTATGGCTACACCTTC | CAWGRQGAGYGYTF
TRBJ2-1 | - | - | TRBV30 | TGTGCCTGGAGTCCGGGAGCATACAATGAGCAGTTCTTC | CAWSPGAYNEQFF
TRBJ2-2 | TRBD1 | few | TRBV18 | TGTGCCAGCTCACCACCCGGGACAGTGAACACCGGGGAGCTGTTTTTT | CASSPPGTVNTGELFF
TRBJ1-3 | - | - | TRBV28 | TGTGCCAGCAGTTTATCATCCTCTGGAAACACCATATATTTT | CASSLSSSGNTIYF
TRBJ2-2 | - | once | TRBV19 | TGTGCCAGTAGTACGGCACACGAGGCCGGGGAGCTGTTTTTT | CASSTAHEAGELFF
TRBJ2-7 | - | - | TRBV10-3 | TGTGCCATCGGCCGACTAGAAACCGAGCAGTACTTC | CAIGRLETEQYF
TRBJ2-1 | - | - | TRBV6-5 | TGTGCCAGCAGCCGATCCAGGTACAATGAGCAGTTCTTC | CASSRSRYNEQFF
TRBJ2-3 | TRBD1 | - | TRBV5-5 | TGTGCCAGCAGCCGGACAGGTTTTAGCACAGATACGCAGTATTTT | CASSRTGFSTDTQYF
TRBJ1-1 | - | - | TRBV19 | TGTGCCAGTAGTATAGCTCGACCGGGGGAGGCTTTCTTT | CASSIARPGEAFF
TRBJ1-3 | - | - | TRBV5-1 | TGCGCCAGCAGCTTGGGGCAGGGCGGAAGAAACACCATATATTTT | CASSLGQGGRNTIYF
TRBJ1-5 | - | few | TRBV4-3 | TGCGCCAGCAGCCGAGAAACAGGGAGCAATCAGCCCCAGCATTTT | CASSRETGSNQPQHF
TRBJ2-1 | TRBD2 | - | TRBV3-1/TRBV3-2 | TGTGCCAGCAGCCAGGGCGGGAGGTCTATACGCTCCTACAATGAGCAGTTCTTC | CASSQGGRSIRSYNEQFF
TRBJ1-2 | - | - | TRBV10-2 | TGCGCCAGCAGGGCCGGACACCTGTATGGCTACACCTTC | CASRAGHLYGYTF
TRBJ1-4 | TRBD1 | - | TRBV5-1 | TGCGCCAGCAGTCGCCGGACAGGGGCGAATGAAAAACTGTTTTTT | CASSRRTGANEKLFF
TRBJ2-1 | TRBD2 | - | TRBV7-3 | TGTGCCAGCAGCTTAGAACTAGCGGGACTCAATGAGCAGTTCTTC | CASSLELAGLNEQFF
TRBJ2-1 | - | - | TRBV7-9 | TGTGCCAGCAGCCCTGGAAGGGGCGCGTGGTCAGGAAATGAGCAGTTCTTC | CASSPGRGAWSGNEQFF
TRBJ1-2 | - | - | TRBV5-6 | TGTGCCAGCAGCTTCAGGGGTTTGGGCTACACCTTC | CASSFRGLGYTF
TRBJ2-7 | TRBD2 | - | TRBV5-1 | TGCGCCAGCAGCTTGTGGGCGGGAGGGCGCTCCTACGAGCAGTACTTC | CASSLWAGGRSYEQYF
TRBJ2-3 | - | - | TRBV6-5 | TGTGCCAGCAGTTACCGAGATACGCAGTATTTT | CASSYRDTQYF
TRBJ2-2 | - | - | TRBV10-3 | TGTGCCATCAGTTCCTCCGCAGGGACATTGAACACCGGGGAGCTGTTTTTT | CAISSSAGTLNTGELFF
TRBJ2-2 | TRBD1 | - | TRBV10-3 | TGTGCCATCGGGACAGGGAGGATCGCCGGGGAGCTGTTTTTT | CAIGTGRIAGELFF